The rows below give T cell receptor beta chains drawn from one sample of a study of T-cell memory formation after mild COVID-19. MiXCR, applied by TCRdb to the 5' RACE reads, yields one record per CDR3 protein. The sample consists of around 160,000 distinct CDR3 sequences, around a tenth of them appearing once. Sequencing used PBMCs or a T cell subset sorted from them (not recorded which). The receptors originated from a young man who had mild COVID-19 (a few samples of this study predate the infection). Cell type and time point are not known. CDR3s include the opening cysteine and the closing phenylalanine or tryptophan. The D gene is left open where the match is weak. Clone size is shown for a subset of rows, as once, few, many or a class of expanded clone.

CDR3aa	CDR3nt	v_gene	j_gene	d_gene	abundance
CASSLFSALANEQYF	TGTGCCAGCAGCTTGTTCTCCGCGCTAGCCAACGAGCAGTACTTC	TRBV7-3	TRBJ2-7	-	few
CASSPLESETQYF	TGTGCCAGCAGTCCCCTCGAGTCAGAGACCCAGTACTTC	TRBV12-3/TRBV12-4	TRBJ2-5	-	many
CASSQDIRVNEQFF	TGCGCCAGCAGCCAAGATATAAGGGTAAATGAGCAGTTCTTC	TRBV4-3	TRBJ2-1	-	many
CSVTGRTGGPTGELFF	TGCAGCGTTACCGGACGCACAGGAGGTCCTACCGGGGAGCTGTTTTTT	TRBV29-1	TRBJ2-2	-	-
CASSPGQGNEKLFF	TGTGCCAGCAGCCCGGGACAGGGGAATGAAAAACTGTTTTTT	TRBV11-2	TRBJ1-4	TRBD1	many
CASSPTGRDTEAFF	TGTGCCAGCTCACCGACAGGGAGAGACACTGAAGCTTTCTTT	TRBV18	TRBJ1-1	TRBD1	many
CASSPDRNYGYTF	TGTGCCAGCAGTCCCGACAGGAACTATGGCTACACCTTC	TRBV12-3/TRBV12-4	TRBJ1-2	-	many
CASSYTDRPHIQYF	TGTGCCAGCAGTTACACGGACAGGCCCCACATTCAGTACTTC	TRBV6-5	TRBJ2-4	TRBD1	few
CASSFYLEPDTQYF	TGTGCCAGCAGTTTTTACTTGGAGCCAGATACGCAGTATTTT	TRBV27	TRBJ2-3	-	many
CASSLRDSSFSGANVLTF	TGTGCCAGCAGCTTAAGGGACAGCTCCTTCTCTGGGGCCAACGTCCTGACTTTC	TRBV7-6	TRBJ2-6	TRBD1	few
CASSLQQGAEVF	TGCGCCAGCAGCCTCCAACAGGGGGCCGAGGTCTTT	TRBV4-1	TRBJ1-1	TRBD1	many
CASSPIWGRETQYF	TGCGCCAGCAGCCCAATTTGGGGGCGAGAGACCCAGTACTTC	TRBV5-1	TRBJ2-5	-	many
CASSLGNTESYEQYF	TGCGCCAGCAGCTTGGGTAACACCGAAAGCTACGAGCAGTACTTC	TRBV5-1	TRBJ2-7	-	few
CASSEVAGGSGYTF	TGTGCCAGCAGTGAAGTTGCAGGGGGCTCTGGCTACACCTTC	TRBV6-1	TRBJ1-2	TRBD1	-
CASSSRTGRLGEQYF	TGTGCCAGCAGCTCCCGGACAGGGCGGTTGGGCGAGCAGTACTTC	TRBV5-6	TRBJ2-7	TRBD1	few
CATSGAEGQSNQPQHF	TGTGCCACCAGTGGGGCCGAAGGACAGAGCAATCAGCCCCAGCATTTT	TRBV24-1	TRBJ1-5	-	-
CASSEAHLSSTDTQYF	TGTGCCAGCAGTGAAGCACACCTATCTAGCACAGATACGCAGTATTTT	TRBV25-1	TRBJ2-3	-	-
CASSSEWASGANVLTF	TGTGCCAGCAGCTCCGAGTGGGCTTCTGGGGCCAACGTCCTGACTTTC	TRBV4-2	TRBJ2-6	-	few
CAPYVEGTEAFF	TGTGCCCCCTATGTAGAGGGCACTGAAGCTTTCTTT	TRBV7-9	TRBJ1-1	-	few
CASSFFSYEQYF	TGTGCCAGCAGTTTCTTCTCCTACGAGCAGTACTTC	TRBV27	TRBJ2-7	-	few
CASSESMVAGYQETQYF	TGCGCCAGCAGTGAGTCGATGGTAGCGGGGTACCAAGAGACCCAGTACTTC	TRBV10-2	TRBJ2-5	TRBD2	few
CASSLSPTGYNEQFF	TGTGCCAGCAGTTTATCACCGACAGGGTACAATGAGCAGTTCTTC	TRBV28	TRBJ2-1	TRBD1	-
CSIGQENIQYF	TGCAGCATTGGACAGGAGAACATTCAGTACTTC	TRBV29-1	TRBJ2-4	TRBD1	many
CSVGRREGGELFF	TGCAGCGTTGGTCGCAGGGAGGGCGGGGAGCTGTTTTTT	TRBV29-1	TRBJ2-2	TRBD2	-
CASSPRGRSSGANVLTF	TGCGCCAGCAGCCCCCGCGGGAGGTCCTCTGGGGCCAACGTCCTGACTTTC	TRBV4-1	TRBJ2-6	TRBD2	-
CASSLTGDRSDTQYF	TGTGCCAGCAGCTTAACAGGGGACCGATCAGATACGCAGTATTTT	TRBV7-2	TRBJ2-3	TRBD1	many
CASSQGPNKGQPQHF	TGTGCCAGCAGCCAGGGACCGAACAAGGGGCAGCCCCAGCATTTT	TRBV7-8	TRBJ1-5	-	-
CASSRSPWTSENTGELFF	TGCGCCAGCAGTCGCAGTCCCTGGACTAGTGAGAACACCGGGGAGCTGTTTTTT	TRBV23-1	TRBJ2-2	TRBD2	many
CAISESRRPYEQYF	TGTGCCATCAGTGAGTCCCGCAGACCCTACGAGCAGTACTTC	TRBV10-3	TRBJ2-7	-	few
CASSQDPGQPQHF	TGTGCCAGCAGCCAAGATCCGGGTCAGCCCCAGCATTTT	TRBV3-1	TRBJ1-5	-	-
CASSSTRDRGPLEQFF	TGTGCCAGCAGTTCCACCCGGGACAGGGGGCCCCTCGAGCAGTTCTTC	TRBV11-2	TRBJ2-1	TRBD1	many
CASSLGDAGSTQYF	TGCGCCAGCAGCTTGGGGGACGCCGGATCTACGCAGTATTTT	TRBV5-1	TRBJ2-3	-	many
CASSPGRDTQYF	TGCGCCAGCAGCCCAGGGAGAGATACGCAGTATTTT	TRBV5-1	TRBJ2-3	-	few
CSARGGTASYEQYF	TGCAGTGCTAGAGGTGGGACAGCCTCCTACGAGCAGTACTTC	TRBV20-1	TRBJ2-7	TRBD1	many
CASSRRRVATGELFF	TGTGCCAGCAGTCGTAGGAGGGTGGCCACCGGGGAGCTGTTTTTT	TRBV6-5	TRBJ2-2	-	-
CASSAHPGGETQYF	TGTGCCAGCAGCGCTCACCCCGGGGGCGAGACCCAGTACTTC	TRBV7-6	TRBJ2-5	-	many
CSARVGTPLENIQYF	TGCAGTGCTAGAGTAGGGACCCCCCTAGAAAACATTCAGTACTTC	TRBV20-1	TRBJ2-4	-	-
CSARAPGDEAFF	TGCAGTGCTAGAGCTCCTGGGGATGAAGCTTTCTTT	TRBV20-1	TRBJ1-1	-	few
CASTRGTDTQYF	TGTGCCAGCACCCGGGGCACAGATACGCAGTATTTT	TRBV12-3/TRBV12-4	TRBJ2-3	-	-
CASSPPASYEQYF	TGTGCCAGCAGCCCCCCCGCTTCCTACGAGCAGTACTTC	TRBV7-2	TRBJ2-7	-	few
CASSSGDFLSYEQYF	TGCGCCAGCAGTTCCGGGGACTTCCTTTCCTACGAGCAGTACTTC	TRBV5-1	TRBJ2-7	-	many
CASGTAKNIQYF	TGTGCTAGTGGGACAGCCAAAAACATTCAGTACTTC	TRBV12-5	TRBJ2-4	-	few
CSVGLQETQYF	TGCAGCGTTGGTCTACAAGAGACCCAGTACTTC	TRBV29-1	TRBJ2-5	-	once
CASSLELGGNSPLHF	TGTGCCAGCAGCTTAGAGCTGGGTGGAAATTCACCCCTCCACTTT	TRBV11-2	TRBJ1-6	-	-
CASSLWGANYEQYF	TGTGCCAGCAGTTTATGGGGGGCCAACTACGAGCAGTACTTC	TRBV27	TRBJ2-7	-	-
CASSSQETTDTQYF	TGCGCCAGCAGCTCACAGGAGACCACAGATACGCAGTATTTT	TRBV5-1	TRBJ2-3	-	-